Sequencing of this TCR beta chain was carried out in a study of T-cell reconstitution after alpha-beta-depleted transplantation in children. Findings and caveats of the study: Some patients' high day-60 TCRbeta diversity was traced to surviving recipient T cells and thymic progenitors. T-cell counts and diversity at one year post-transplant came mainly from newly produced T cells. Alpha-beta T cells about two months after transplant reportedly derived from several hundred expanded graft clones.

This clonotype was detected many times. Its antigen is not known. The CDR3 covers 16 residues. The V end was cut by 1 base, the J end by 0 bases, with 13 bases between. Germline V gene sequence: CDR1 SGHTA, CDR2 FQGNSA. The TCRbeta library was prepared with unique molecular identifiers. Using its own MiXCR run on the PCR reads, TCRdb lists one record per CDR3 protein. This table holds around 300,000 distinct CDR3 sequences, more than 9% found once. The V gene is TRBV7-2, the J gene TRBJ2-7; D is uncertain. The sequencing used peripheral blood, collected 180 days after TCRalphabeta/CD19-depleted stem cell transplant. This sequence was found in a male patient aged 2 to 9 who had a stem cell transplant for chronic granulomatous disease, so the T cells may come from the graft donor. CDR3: CASSLVVRPSSYEQYF. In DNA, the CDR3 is TGTGCCAGCAGCTTAGTGGTGAGACCTAGCTCCTACGAGCAGTACTTC.